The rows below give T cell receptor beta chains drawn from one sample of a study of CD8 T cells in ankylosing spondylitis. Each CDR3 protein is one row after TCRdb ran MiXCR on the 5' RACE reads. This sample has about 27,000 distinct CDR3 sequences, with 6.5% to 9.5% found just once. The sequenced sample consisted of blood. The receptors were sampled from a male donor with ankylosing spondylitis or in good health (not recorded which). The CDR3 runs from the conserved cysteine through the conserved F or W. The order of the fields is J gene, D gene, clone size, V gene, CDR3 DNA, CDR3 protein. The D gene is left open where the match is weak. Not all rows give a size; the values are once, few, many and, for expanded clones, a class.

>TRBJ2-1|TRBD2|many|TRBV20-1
TGCAGTGCTAGTGTCCTAGCGGGAGTTGGCGATGAGCAGTTCTTC
CSASVLAGVGDEQFF
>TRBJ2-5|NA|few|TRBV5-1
TGCGCCAGCAGCTTGGCCATCCGTTGGGAGACCCAGTACTTC
CASSLAIRWETQYF
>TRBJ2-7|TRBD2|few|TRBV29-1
TGCAGCGTTGAAGGTGATCTAGCGGGAGGGTCCTACGAGCAGTACTTC
CSVEGDLAGGSYEQYF
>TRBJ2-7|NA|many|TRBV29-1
TGCAGCGGTGGGGACTACGAGCAGTACTTC
CSGGDYEQYF
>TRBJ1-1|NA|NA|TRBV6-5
TGTGCCAGCAGTTCGGTGAACACTGAAGCTTTCTTT
CASSSVNTEAFF
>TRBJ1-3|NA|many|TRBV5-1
TGCGCCAGCAGCCTCGACAGAACTGGAAACACCATATATTTT
CASSLDRTGNTIYF
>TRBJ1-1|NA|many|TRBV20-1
TGCAGTGCTAGAGAGGGGGCAGGGGACACTGAAGCTTTCTTT
CSAREGAGDTEAFF
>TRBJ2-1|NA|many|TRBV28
TGTGCCAGCAGTGGGGACAAATTTTTTCCCAATGAGCAGTTCTTC
CASSGDKFFPNEQFF
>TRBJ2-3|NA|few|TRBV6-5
TGTGCCAGCAGTCCTGGGTCGGGGAGCACAGATACGCAGTATTTT
CASSPGSGSTDTQYF
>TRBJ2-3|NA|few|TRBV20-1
TGCAGTGCTAGAGATCTCGATACGCAGTATTTT
CSARDLDTQYF
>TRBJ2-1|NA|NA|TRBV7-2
TGTGCCAGCAGCTTATGGGACTCCTCCTACAATGAGCAGTTCTTC
CASSLWDSSYNEQFF
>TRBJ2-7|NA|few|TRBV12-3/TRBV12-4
TGTGCCAGCAGTTTAACGGGGGCTTCCTACGAGCAGTACTTC
CASSLTGASYEQYF
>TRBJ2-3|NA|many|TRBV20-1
TGCAGTGCTGAAAACCGCACAGATACGCAGTATTTT
CSAENRTDTQYF
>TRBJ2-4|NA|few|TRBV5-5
TGTGCCAGCAGCTTTCTAGGGGACATTCAGTACTTC
CASSFLGDIQYF
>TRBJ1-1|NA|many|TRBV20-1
TGCAGTGCTAGAGTCGGAAGGACTGAAGCTTTCTTT
CSARVGRTEAFF
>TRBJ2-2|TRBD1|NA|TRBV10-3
TGTGCCATCAGGACGGACAGGGGATCAAACACCGGGGAGCTGTTTTTT
CAIRTDRGSNTGELFF
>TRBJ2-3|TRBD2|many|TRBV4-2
TGTGCCAGCAGCCAAGGTTGGCGGGGGGTATCTAGCACAGATACGCAGTATTTT
CASSQGWRGVSSTDTQYF
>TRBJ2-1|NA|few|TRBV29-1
TGCAGCGTAGCTAACTACAATGAGCAGTTCTTC
CSVANYNEQFF
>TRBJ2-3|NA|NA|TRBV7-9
TGTGCCAGCAGCCCGTTAGCGGATCTCACAGATACGCAGTATTTT
CASSPLADLTDTQYF
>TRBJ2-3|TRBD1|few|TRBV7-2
TGTGCCAGCAGCCAGAGAAGGTTGCAGGGGGCTGCAGATACGCAGTATTTT
CASSQRRLQGAADTQYF
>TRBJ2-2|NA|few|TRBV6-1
TGTGCCAGCAGCCTTCGAAGGGGGGGAGAAACCGGGGAGCTGTTTTTT
CASSLRRGGETGELFF
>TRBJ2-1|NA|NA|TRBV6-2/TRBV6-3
TGTGCCAGCAGTTACTCGCTAGCCCCTGAGCAGTTCTTC
CASSYSLAPEQFF
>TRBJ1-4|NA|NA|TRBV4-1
TGCGCCAGCAGCCAAGGCCCGCAGGATAATGAAAAACTGTTTTTT
CASSQGPQDNEKLFF
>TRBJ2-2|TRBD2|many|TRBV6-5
TGTGCCAGCAGTTCTACAGGGTCTAGCGGGACCACCGGGGAGCTGTTTTTT
CASSSTGSSGTTGELFF
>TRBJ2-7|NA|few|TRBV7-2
TGTGCCAGCAGCTTACTCTACGAGCAGTACTTC
CASSLLYEQYF
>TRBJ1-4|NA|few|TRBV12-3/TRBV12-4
TGTGCCAGCAGTTTAAGCTCAGGTGGGGGTGAAAAACTGTTTTTT
CASSLSSGGGEKLFF
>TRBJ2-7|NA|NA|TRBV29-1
TGCAGCGTTGAAGGGCAGGGGATATACGAGCAGTACTTC
CSVEGQGIYEQYF
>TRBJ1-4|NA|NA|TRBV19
NA
CASTSAAIGNEKLFF
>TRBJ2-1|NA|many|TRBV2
TGTGCCGGAGGACAGTCCTACAATGAGCAGTTCTTC
CAGGQSYNEQFF
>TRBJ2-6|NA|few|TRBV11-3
TGTGCCAGCAGCTTTGGGGGGATCGGGGCCAACGTCCTGACTTTC
CASSFGGIGANVLTF
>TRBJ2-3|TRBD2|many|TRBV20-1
TGCAGTGCTGGTAGCGGGGGGTTTAGCACAGATACGCAGTATTTT
CSAGSGGFSTDTQYF
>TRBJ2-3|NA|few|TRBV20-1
TGCAGTGCTAGCACAGATACGCAGTATTTT
CSASTDTQYF
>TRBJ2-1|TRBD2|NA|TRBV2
TGTGCCAGCATCGGGGGCACTAGCGGGGGCTACAATGAGCAGTTCTTC
CASIGGTSGGYNEQFF
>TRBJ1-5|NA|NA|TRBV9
TGTGCCAGCAGCCGGGGGGGCCTTTATCAGCCCCAGCATTTT
CASSRGGLYQPQHF
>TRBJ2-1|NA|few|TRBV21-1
TGTGCCAGCAGCGGACCACCGATTAAGCAGTTCTTC
CASSGPPIKQFF
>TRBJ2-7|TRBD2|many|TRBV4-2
TGTGCCAGCAGCCGTTTTAGCGGGAGGCGTGTCGGGGAGCAGTACTTC
CASSRFSGRRVGEQYF
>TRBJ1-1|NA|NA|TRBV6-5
TGTGCCAGCAGTTACTCGACCTTACATGAAGCTTTCTTT
CASSYSTLHEAFF
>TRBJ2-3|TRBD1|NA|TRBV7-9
TGTGCCAGCAGCCCAGGACAGGGGCGAATCGCAGATACGCAGTATTTT
CASSPGQGRIADTQYF
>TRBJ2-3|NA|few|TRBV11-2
TGTGCCAGCAGCTTAGATCTGGACAGCACAGATACGCAGTATTTT
CASSLDLDSTDTQYF
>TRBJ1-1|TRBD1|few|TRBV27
TGTGCCAGCAGTTTATCGATTGGGACAGGGGGGACTGAAGCTTTCTTT
CASSLSIGTGGTEAFF
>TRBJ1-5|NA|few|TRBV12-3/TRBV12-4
TGTGCCTCGGGGCAGGGGCCTCAGCCCCAGCATTTT
CASGQGPQPQHF
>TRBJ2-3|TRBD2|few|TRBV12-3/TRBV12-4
TGTGCCAGCAAGGAGCGGGGGAGCACAGATACGCAGTATTTT
CASKERGSTDTQYF
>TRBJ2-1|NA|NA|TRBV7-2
TGTGCCAGCAGCTTAGTAAAGCGCGCAGCTGTCTACAATGAGCAGTTCTTC
CASSLVKRAAVYNEQFF
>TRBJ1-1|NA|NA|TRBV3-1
TGTGCCAGCAGCCAAGCGGAGACAGGGAACACTGAAGCTTTCTTT
CASSQAETGNTEAFF
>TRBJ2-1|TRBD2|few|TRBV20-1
TGCAGTGCGCGGGAGTTAGCCTACAATGAGCAGTTCTTC
CSARELAYNEQFF
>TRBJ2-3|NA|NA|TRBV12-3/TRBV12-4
TGTGCCAGCAGTTTTGCCCTAATCGAGGCAGATACGCAGTATTTT
CASSFALIEADTQYF
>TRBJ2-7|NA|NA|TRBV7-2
TGTGCCAGCAGCTTAGTTACGGGGAGCGAGCAGTACTTC
CASSLVTGSEQYF
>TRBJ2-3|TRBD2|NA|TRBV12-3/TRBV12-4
TGTGCCAGCAGTTTAGCATCTAGCGGGAGGGCCAGAGATACGCAGTATTTT
CASSLASSGRARDTQYF
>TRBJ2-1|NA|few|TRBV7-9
TGTGCCAGCAGCCCCCGGCTGATACAGCAGTTCTTC
CASSPRLIQQFF
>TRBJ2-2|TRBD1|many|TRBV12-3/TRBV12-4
TGTGCCAGCAGTTTGACAGGGGGAGACACCGGGGAGCTGTTTTTT
CASSLTGGDTGELFF